Reported below is one T cell receptor beta chain. The source of the sample is a study of somatic mutations in cytotoxic T cells in rheumatoid arthritis. CDR3 length equals 13 residues. Trimming removed 1 base at V and 4 bases at J, with 8 bases between. Germline CDR1 reads SQVTM; CDR2 reads ANQGSEA. Produced via immunoSEQ multiplex PCR; TCRdb's table is partial and in-frame only. The table records 18,000 or so clones, roughly 72% of them present only once. Sequenced material: CD8+ T cells sorted from blood. This chain joins TRBV29-1 and TRBJ2-1; D remains ambiguous. The source of this sequence is a man in his 60s in good health. CDR3 nucleotide sequence: TGCAGCGTTGAAGTGTGGCGGTACAATGAGCAGTTCTTC. Translated, it gives CSVEVWRYNEQFF.